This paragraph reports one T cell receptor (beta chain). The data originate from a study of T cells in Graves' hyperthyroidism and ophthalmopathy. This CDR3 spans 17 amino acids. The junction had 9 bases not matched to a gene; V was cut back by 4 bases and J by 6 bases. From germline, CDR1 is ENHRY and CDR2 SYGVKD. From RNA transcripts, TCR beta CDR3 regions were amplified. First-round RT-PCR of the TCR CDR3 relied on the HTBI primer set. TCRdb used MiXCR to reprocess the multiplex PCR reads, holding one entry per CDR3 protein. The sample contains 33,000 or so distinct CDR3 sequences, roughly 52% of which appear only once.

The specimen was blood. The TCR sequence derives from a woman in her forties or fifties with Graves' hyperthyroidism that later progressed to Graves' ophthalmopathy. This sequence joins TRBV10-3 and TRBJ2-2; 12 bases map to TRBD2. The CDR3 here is CAISVTSGRSFSGELFF. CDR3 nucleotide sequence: TGTGCCATCAGTGTGACTAGCGGGAGATCTTTCTCCGGGGAGCTGTTTTTT.